The 15 T cell receptor beta chains reported below all come from one sample, sequenced in a study of patients and donors after allogeneic stem cell transplantation (TCRdb year 2020). Preparation of the library involved RT-PCR. TCRdb records NextSeq 550 as the sequencer. TCRdb passed the public sequencing reads through fastp at Q25 and MiXCR, retaining productive beta sequences. All rows with the same CDR3 protein become a single entry with the most common DNA and genes. The sample has 200,000 to 250,000 distinct CDR3 sequences on record, 12% to 15% of them singletons. Roughly 12% of the sample is held by the ten biggest clonotypes. The sample taken for sequencing was blood, either unsorted or a sorted T cell fraction (not recorded which). The receptors come from a human donor who was either an allogeneic HSCT recipient or a stem cell or donor lymphocyte infusion donor (not recorded which). It is not recorded whose cells these are; they may come from a transplant donor.

This clonotype was counted only a few times. This chain uses TRBV5-1 with TRBJ1-1; weak D call: TRBD1 (5 bases). The germline V and J ends were trimmed by 0 bases and 0 bases, with 21 bases remaining between them. CDR3 size: 19 residues. Germline V gene lookup returns CDR1 SGHRS and CDR2 YFSETQ. The CDR3 nucleotides are TGCGCCAGCAGCTTGGCCTGGATCAGGACAATCGGGATGAACACTGAAGCTTTCTTT. Its translation: CASSLAWIRTIGMNTEAFF. Filled out from reference TRBV5-1 and TRBJ1-1, the complete variable domain reads KAGVTQTPRYLIKTRGQQVTLSCSPISGHRSVSWYQQTPGQGLQFLFEYFSETQRNKGNFPGRFSGRQFSNSRSEMNVSTLELGDSALYLCASSLAWIRTIGMNTEAFFGQGTRLTVV.

V gene TRBV28 combines with J gene TRBJ1-5; D gene ambiguous. CDR1 and CDR2 (germline): MDHEN, SYDVKM. The CDR3 is 14 amino acids. The V gene lost 7 bases and the J gene lost 0 bases, with 10 bases spanning the gap. CDR3 DNA: TGTGCCAGCACCCTCGATAATAGCAATCAGCCCCAGCATTTT. It is translated as CASTLDNSNQPQHF.

There are a few counts of this clonotype. V gene TRBV3-1 combines with J gene TRBJ2-1; D is undetermined. Trimming cost V 1 base and J 5 bases, with 9 bases left between them. This CDR3 has 14 amino acids. Germline CDR1 reads LGHDT; CDR2 reads YNNKEL (reference sequence). CDR3 sequence reads: CASSQGAANNEQFF. Written as DNA, the CDR3 is TGTGCCAGCAGCCAAGGTGCAGCCAACAATGAGCAGTTCTTC.

This clonotype was recorded a few times. V gene TRBV5-1 combines with J gene TRBJ2-6, with 7 bases aligning to TRBD1. With 0 bases clipped from V and 4 bases from J, the junction kept 7 bases outside the gene matches. Per germline, CDR1 SGHRS and CDR2 YFSETQ. The CDR3 contains 17 residues. The CDR3 DNA reads TGCGCCAGCAGCTTGGCCCCGACAGGGACAGGGGCCAACGTCCTGACTTTC. Its translation is CASSLAPTGTGANVLTF.

This clonotype was seen many times. The chain joins TRBV25-1 to TRBJ2-7; TRBD2 matches 8 bases. CDR3 length equals 14 residues. V trimming: 6 bases; J trimming: 5 bases; junction bases outside the gene matches: 9. CDR1 and CDR2 (germline): MGHDK, SYGVNS. The CDR3 spells CASSGSGGLNEQYF. CDR3 nucleotides: TGTGCCAGCAGCGGGTCGGGGGGGCTCAACGAGCAGTACTTC.

This clonotype was detected ten times or more. J is TRBJ2-3 and V is TRBV7-9, with D possibly TRBD1 on 6 matching bases. Germline values: CDR1 SEHNR, CDR2 FQNEAQ (reference sequence). Deletions cut 1 base from V and 2 bases from J, with 10 bases between. The length of the CDR3 is 15 residues. The CDR3 region has the DNA TGTGCCAGCAGCTTAGTGGGGGCACACACAGATACGCAGTATTTT. Its protein is CASSLVGAHTDTQYF.

This clonotype has more than one count but fewer than ten. J is TRBJ2-1 and V is TRBV20-1; a weak D match, TRBD2 (6 bases). Germline CDR1 and CDR2: DFQATT and SNEGSKA (reference sequence). This CDR3 has 14 residues. V was pared by 6 bases and J by 0 bases, with 12 bases between. CDR3 protein: CSAQDGSSYNEQFF. CDR3 DNA: TGCAGTGCCCAAGACGGGAGCTCCTACAATGAGCAGTTCTTC.

This clonotype came up a few times. This sequence joins TRBV11-2 and TRBJ2-7; D is perhaps TRBD1 (6 bases). Trimming removed 5 bases from V and 9 bases from J, with 20 bases in between. Germline CDR1 SGHAT, CDR2 FQNNGV. The CDR3 spans 14 residues. The CDR3 loop reads CASSPGTLAQGQYF. The CDR3 region has the DNA TGTGCCAGCAGCCCAGGGACACTCGCACAGGGGCAGTACTTC.

This chain joins TRBV5-1 and TRBJ2-5; maybe TRBD2 (6 bases). The CDR3 consists of 16 residues. V was trimmed by 4 bases and J by 1 base, leaving 17 bases between them. CDR1 and CDR2 from the germline V gene are SGHRS and YFSETQ. In nucleotides, the CDR3 is TGCGCCAGCAGCCGGCACACCTCGGGGGTCCAAGAGACCCAGTACTTC. Protein product: CASSRHTSGVQETQYF. The complete variable domain, with remaining parts taken from reference TRBV5-1 and TRBJ2-5, reads KAGVTQTPRYLIKTRGQQVTLSCSPISGHRSVSWYQQTPGQGLQFLFEYFSETQRNKGNFPGRFSGRQFSNSRSEMNVSTLELGDSALYLCASSRHTSGVQETQYFGPGTRLLVL.

The sample holds many counts of this clonotype. The chain links TRBV5-6 to TRBJ1-2; D remains unclear. This CDR3 is 12 amino acids long. Trimming removed 4 bases from V and 9 bases from J, with 13 bases in between. Germline assignment: CDR1 SGHDT and CDR2 YYEEEE. CDR3 coding DNA: TGTGCCAGCAGCCAAGGGAAGGCGAGCTACACCTTC. It specifies CASSQGKASYTF.

The chain joins TRBV28 to TRBJ1-2; 12 nucleotides align to TRBD1. V trimming: 5 bases; J trimming: 4 bases; junction bases outside the gene matches: 5. The CDR3 has 15 amino acids. The germline CDR1 and CDR2 sequences are MDHEN and SYDVKM. The CDR3 loop is CASSGTGGVGYGYTF. CDR3 sequence (DNA): TGTGCCAGCAGTGGGACAGGGGGCGTTGGCTATGGCTACACCTTC.

This clonotype was seen only a few times. The CDR3 DNA is TGTGCCAGCAGTTTAAAGGGACGCGGGCAGTTCTTC. Protein: CASSLKGRGQFF. The V call is TRBV12-3 or TRBV12-4, the J call TRBJ2-1; D may match TRBD1 or TRBD2 (5 bases each). V was pared by 2 bases and J by 12 bases, with 11 bases between. The CDR3 totals 12 residues.

In this sample, this clonotype turned up many times. The chain has TRBV7-9 and TRBJ2-3, with a tentative D call TRBD2 (5 bases). This CDR3 region has 15 residues. Germline CDR1 SEHNR, CDR2 FQNEAQ (reference sequence). V dropped 3 bases and J dropped 2 bases, with 12 bases sitting between them. The CDR3 loop is CASSFEGKNTDTQYF. The CDR3 DNA reads TGTGCCAGCAGCTTTGAGGGAAAGAACACAGATACGCAGTATTTT.

Many counts were recorded for this clonotype. This chain links TRBV12-3 or TRBV12-4 with TRBJ2-1, with TRBD2 as a possible D gene (6 bases). This CDR3 has 15 residues. The V and J ends lost 5 bases and 6 bases respectively, with 17 bases between them. The chain's CDR3 is CASSQSTSRGNEQFF. The CDR3 DNA follows: TGTGCCAGCAGTCAGAGCACTAGCCGTGGCAATGAGCAGTTCTTC.

The V and J genes are TRBV12-3 or TRBV12-4 and TRBJ2-3; D remains unclear. The CDR3 is 15 residues long. Between the trimmed V and J ends, which lost 1 base and 3 bases, there was a span of 11 bases. The CDR3 spells CASSLGSSETDTQYF. In DNA, the CDR3 is TGTGCCAGCAGTTTAGGCAGTTCGGAGACAGATACGCAGTATTTT.